Following are 27 T cell receptor beta chains from one sample sequenced in a study of control samples from healthy donors and cancer patients. Some clones are missing from TCRdb's copy, which holds only in-frame ones; the method was immunoSEQ multiplex PCR. Of 150,000 or so clones listed, 88% were seen once; the top ten hold less than 2%. The source material was blood. The receptors come from a man in his late teens or twenties in good health.

The chain couples TRBV19 to TRBJ2-6; D ambiguous. Germline assignment: CDR1 LNHDA and CDR2 SQIVND (reference sequence). CDR3 length equals 16 residues. Trimming cost V 6 bases and J 2 bases, with 14 bases left between them. The CDR3 coding sequence is TGTGCCAGTAGGCCGCGGCCGGGCCCTGGGGCCAACGTCCTGACTTTC. Amino acid sequence: CASRPRPGPGANVLTF.

The chain recombines TRBV28 with TRBJ1-5, with TRBD1 matching over 7 bases. Germline CDR1 is MDHEN and CDR2 is SYDVKM. The CDR3 is 16 amino acids. Trimming cost V 2 bases and J 11 bases; bases outside gene matches: 15. The CDR3 DNA sequence: TGTGCCAGCAGTTTACCCACCGGGACAGCCCTATGGTCCCAGCATTTT. Translation gives CASSLPTGTALWSQHF.

This sequence joins TRBV5-4 and TRBJ1-1, with D hard to call. The CDR3 consists of 12 residues. CDR1 is SGHNT, CDR2 YYREEE, per germline (reference sequence). V dropped 7 bases and J dropped 3 bases, with 10 bases sitting between them. The CDR3 reads CASGPLDTEAFF. CDR3 DNA sequence: TGTGCCAGCGGACCTTTAGACACTGAAGCTTTCTTT. The full variable domain, with the rest looked up from reference TRBV5-4 and TRBJ1-1, is ETGVTQSPTHLIKTRGQQVTLRCSSQSGHNTVSWYQQALGQGPQFIFQYYREEENGRGNFPPRFSGLQFPNYSSELNVNALELDDSALYLCASGPLDTEAFFGQGTRLTVV.

This clone came up once. This chain links TRBV12-3 or TRBV12-4 with TRBJ1-2; D gene ambiguous. The CDR3 runs 13 residues. V shed 3 bases and J shed 4 bases, with 9 bases lying between them. The CDR3 DNA reads as TGTGCCAGCAGTTTCGGGCAGAGCTATGGCTACACCTTC. Residues: CASSFGQSYGYTF.

This clone was seen only a few times. The rearrangement joins TRBV6-2 or TRBV6-3 to TRBJ1-1; 10 nucleotides line up with TRBD1. Germline V gene sequence: CDR1 MNHEY, CDR2 SVGEGT. The CDR3 totals 13 residues. Unmatched junction bases numbered 3, after V lost 6 bases and J lost 5 bases. The CDR3 nucleotides read TGTGCCAGCAGCCGGGACAGGGGAACTGAAGCTTTCTTT. Translation: CASSRDRGTEAFF.

The V and J genes are TRBV29-1 and TRBJ1-2; perhaps TRBD1 as D (5 bases). Germline V gives CDR1 SQVTM, CDR2 ANQGSEA. The CDR3 extends over 13 amino acids. V lost 2 bases and J lost 6, with 13 bases in between. This chain's CDR3 is CSVESQGGDGYTF. Written as DNA, the CDR3 is TGCAGCGTTGAATCTCAGGGTGGGGATGGCTACACCTTC.

V and J are TRBV4-2 and TRBJ1-1; 7 nucleotides match TRBD1. CDR1 and CDR2 (germline): LGHNA, YNFKEQ. The length of the CDR3 is 15 residues. J gave up 0 bases and V 4 bases, and 5 bases lay outside the gene matches. The CDR3 DNA sequence: TGTGCCAGCAGCCCGGCAGACAGGGTGAACACTGAAGCTTTCTTT. Protein: CASSPADRVNTEAFF.

CDR3 protein: CASHSGGSKYEQYF. CDR3 in DNA: TGTGCCAGCCACAGTGGGGGGAGTAAGTACGAGCAGTACTTC. The chain recombines TRBV27 with TRBJ2-7, with D perhaps TRBD2 (6 bases). This CDR3 spans 14 amino acids. V lost 8 bases and J 4 bases, leaving 18 bases between the germline ends. CDR1 and CDR2 (germline): MNHEY, SMNVEV (reference sequence).

V gene TRBV5-5 combines with J gene TRBJ2-2; D possibly corresponds to TRBD2 (5 bases). CDR1 SGHKS and CDR2 YYEKEE come from the germline V gene (reference sequence). The CDR3 contains 17 residues. The germline V and J ends were trimmed by 0 bases and 6 bases, with 18 bases remaining between them. In DNA form, the CDR3 reads TGTGCCAGCAGCTTGGCTCGCGGGCCGGCTGCCGCCGGGGAGCTGTTTTTT. This codes for CASSLARGPAAAGELFF.

The chain combines TRBV3-1 (or the pseudogene TRBV3-2) with TRBJ2-3, with 11 bases identical to TRBD2. V was clipped by 8 bases and J by 6 bases; unmatched bases: 10. This CDR3 spans 15 amino acids. Germline values: CDR1 LGHDT, CDR2 YNNKEL (reference sequence). This CDR3 is CASSTLAGGPDTQYF. CDR3 sequence (DNA): TGTGCCAGCTCCACCTTAGCGGGGGGGCCGGATACGCAGTATTTT.

This clone has a handful of counts. The gene calls are TRBV7-2 and TRBJ2-3; maybe TRBD2 (5 bases). This CDR3 region has 15 residues. CDR1 and CDR2 from the germline V gene are SGHTA and FQGNSA. Trimming took off 1 base at V and 3 bases at J, with 11 bases between the two ends. In DNA, the CDR3 is TGTGCCAGCAGCTTAGGGGTCGAGGGTACAGATACGCAGTATTTT. Encoded protein: CASSLGVEGTDTQYF.

Here the CDR3 reads CASSLTANTGELFF. The CDR3 DNA is TGTGCCAGCAGCTTAACCGCGAACACCGGGGAGCTGTTTTTT. The chain is built from TRBV7-8 and TRBJ2-2, with D unclear. Trimming took off 2 bases at V and 0 bases at J, with 4 bases between the two ends. Germline assignment: CDR1 SGHVS and CDR2 FQNEAQ. The CDR3 runs to 14 residues.

The chain couples TRBV6-5 to TRBJ1-2; 7 bases agree with TRBD1. CDR1 and CDR2 from the germline V gene are MNHEY and SVGAGI. The length of the CDR3 is 13 residues. The trim removed 5 bases at V and 3 bases at J, leaving 3 bases unmatched. The CDR3 region has the DNA TGTGCCAGCAGTCCCGGACAGGACTATGGCTACACCTTC. Translating gives CASSPGQDYGYTF.

This clone was detected only once. The chain is built from TRBV11-3 and TRBJ2-1; 11 positions match TRBD2. The ends lost 1 base at V and 1 base at J; junction bases unmatched: 9. The CDR3 is 19 amino acids. CDR1 and CDR2 from the germline V gene are SGHNT and YENEEA. CDR3 coding DNA: TGTGCCAGCAGCTTAGGTGTTACTAGCGGGGGTGCTTCCTACAATGAGCAGTTCTTC. Translation gives CASSLGVTSGGASYNEQFF.

This CDR3 reads CASSSLGGSTGELFF. The CDR3 nucleotides read TGTGCCAGCAGCTCTCTAGGGGGTAGCACCGGGGAGCTGTTTTTT. The J gene is TRBJ2-2, the V gene TRBV7-2; D is perhaps TRBD1 (6 bases). CDR3 length: 15 amino acids. The germline V and J ends were trimmed by 4 bases and 4 bases, with 13 bases remaining between them. Looked up from germline, CDR1 is SGHTA and CDR2 is FQGNSA.

This CDR3 reads CASSKGQGWIEQYF. The CDR3 DNA is TGTGCCAGCAGCAAGGGACAGGGGTGGATCGAGCAGTACTTC. This rearrangement joins TRBV6-5 to TRBJ2-7, with 10 bases fitting TRBD1. This CDR3 spans 14 amino acids. Unmatched junction bases numbered 8, after V lost 6 bases and J lost 6 bases. CDR1 MNHEY and CDR2 SVGAGI come from the germline V gene.

The V gene is TRBV10-3, the J gene TRBJ2-7; TRBD2 matches at 9 bases. This CDR3 has 14 residues. The trim removed 6 bases at V and 3 bases at J, leaving 6 bases unmatched. Germline V gene lookup returns CDR1 ENHRY and CDR2 SYGVKD. The CDR3 DNA follows: TGTGCCATCAGGCCAGGAGCGGGGGGCTACGAGCAGTACTTC. Amino acids: CAIRPGAGGYEQYF.

The CDR3 nucleotides read TGTGCCAGTAGCCCAGGGGGTCAGCCCCAGCATTTT. Amino acids: CASSPGGQPQHF. The chain couples TRBV19 to TRBJ1-5; 7 bases are shared with TRBD1. Per the germline V gene, CDR1 is LNHDA and CDR2 is SQIVND (reference sequence). The CDR3 totals 12 residues. Trimming at V came to 6 bases and at J to 6 bases, leaving 2 bases not matched to a gene.

J is TRBJ1-2 and V is TRBV7-9; 9 bases agree with TRBD1. CDR1 SEHNR and CDR2 FQNEAQ come from the germline V gene (reference sequence). The CDR3 contains 14 residues. Unmatched junction bases numbered 8, after V lost 7 bases and J lost 5 bases. The CDR3 region is CASTSGTGPYGYTF. CDR3 in DNA: TGTGCCAGCACCTCCGGGACAGGGCCATATGGCTACACCTTC. The full variable domain, completed using reference TRBV7-9 and TRBJ1-2, is DTGVSQNPRHKITKRGQNVTFRCDPISEHNRLYWYRQTLGQGPEFLTYFQNEAQLEKSRLLSDRFSAERPKGSFSTLEIQRTEQGDSAMYLCASTSGTGPYGYTFGSGTRLTVV.

The chain combines TRBV6-2 or TRBV6-3 with TRBJ2-5, with TRBD2 identical over 13 bases. The CDR3 contains 17 residues. Germline CDR1 reads MNHEY; CDR2 reads SVGEGT. Unmatched junction bases numbered 7, after V lost 5 bases and J lost 1 base. The CDR3 DNA reads TGTGCCAGCAGTCCGCCCGGACTAGCGGGAGTCCAAGAGACCCAGTACTTC. It codes for CASSPPGLAGVQETQYF.

The chain recombines TRBV2 with TRBJ2-7; D is possibly TRBD1 (6 bases). The V gene lost 6 bases and the J gene lost 3 bases, with 6 bases spanning the gap. The length of the CDR3 is 11 residues. Germline V gene sequence: CDR1 SNHLY, CDR2 FYNNEI. This chain's CDR3 is CASRGHYEQYF. The CDR3 region has the DNA TGTGCCAGCAGGGGACACTACGAGCAGTACTTC.

The chain links TRBV6-5 to TRBJ1-6; D uncertain. CDR1 is MNHEY, CDR2 SVGAGI, per germline. Trimming removed 0 bases from V and 11 bases from J, with 5 bases in between. This CDR3 is 12 amino acids long. The CDR3 region is CASSYSGAPLHF. The CDR3 DNA is TGTGCCAGCAGTTACTCCGGGGCACCCCTCCACTTT.

This chain's CDR3 is CASRGDRGVTGELFF. DNA of the CDR3: TGTGCCAGCCGGGGGGACAGGGGGGTTACCGGGGAGCTGTTTTTT. The chain is built from TRBV6-4 and TRBJ2-2; TRBD1 matches at 11 bases. V lost 8 bases and J lost 5; bases outside the gene matches: 7. In germline, CDR1 is MRHNA, CDR2 SNTAGT. The CDR3 length is 15 residues.

The chain uses TRBV2 and TRBJ1-1; D is unclear. Germline loops: CDR1 SNHLY, CDR2 FYNNEI. Trimming cost V 9 bases and J 4 bases, with 9 bases left between them. The CDR3 has 11 amino acids. The CDR3 protein is CARGLGTEAFF. CDR3 nucleotide sequence: TGTGCCAGGGGGTTGGGCACTGAAGCTTTCTTT. The variable domain in full, completed from reference TRBV2 and TRBJ1-1, reads EPEVTQTPSHQVTQMGQEVILRCVPISNHLYFYWYRQILGQKVEFLVSFYNNEISEKSEIFDDQFSVERPDGSNFTLKIRSTKLEDSAMYFCARGLGTEAFFGQGTRLTVV.

The gene calls are TRBV5-1 and TRBJ2-2; no clear D gene. Germline-derived CDR1 and CDR2 are SGHRS and YFSETQ. The length of the CDR3 is 14 residues. Trimming cost V 4 bases and J 5 bases, with 12 bases left between them. In DNA, the CDR3 is TGCGCCAGCAGCATCGACGGCCAGACCGGGGAGCTGTTTTTT. It yields the protein CASSIDGQTGELFF.

The CDR3 spells CASSQGANEKLFF. Written as DNA, the CDR3 is TGTGCCAGCAGCCAGGGGGCTAATGAAAAACTGTTTTTT. This sequence joins TRBV16 and TRBJ1-4; perhaps TRBD1 as D (5 bases). Germline CDR1 is KGHSY and CDR2 is FQNENV. The CDR3 totals 13 residues. V shed 3 bases and J shed 3 bases, with 5 bases lying between them.

The chain recombines TRBV2 with TRBJ2-4, with TRBD2 matching 12 bases. The CDR3 runs to 20 residues. The junction had 22 bases not matched to a gene; V was cut back by 10 bases and J by 3 bases. CDR1 is SNHLY, CDR2 FYNNEI, per germline. The chain's CDR3 is CAISSRASGRARVGKNIQYF. In DNA, the CDR3 is TGTGCCATTTCGTCTCGGGCTAGCGGGAGGGCTCGGGTAGGCAAAAACATTCAGTACTTC. Complete variable domain (other parts from reference TRBV2 and TRBJ2-4): EPEVTQTPSHQVTQMGQEVILRCVPISNHLYFYWYRQILGQKVEFLVSFYNNEISEKSEIFDDQFSVERPDGSNFTLKIRSTKLEDSAMYFCAISSRASGRARVGKNIQYFGAGTRLSVL.